This TCR beta chain comes out of a study of T-cell memory formation after mild COVID-19. General observations from the study: The study detected some responding clones in pre-infection memory, suggesting cross-reactive memory joined. Among contracting clones, CD4+ were mainly CM/EM and CD8+ enriched in EMRA.

The authors produced TCR alpha and TCR beta cDNA libraries with sample barcodes and UMIs by 5'RACE using constant-segment primers. TCRdb ran MiXCR on the 5' RACE reads and lists one entry per CDR3 protein. The sample contains a few hundred thousand distinct CDR3 sequences, 15% to 20% of which appear only once. The germline V gene encodes CDR1 MGHRA and CDR2 YSYEKL. The CDR3 has 13 amino acids. The V end lost 1 base, the J end lost 7 bases, and 7 bases lay between the germline ends. As regards this clonotype: Its antigen remains unidentified.

The gene calls are TRBV4-1 and TRBJ2-2, with D uncertain. The clonotype comes from a man aged 18-30 years who had mild COVID-19 (a few samples of this study predate the infection). Cell type and time point are not known. The sequenced sample was PBMCs or a T cell subset sorted from them (not recorded which). The CDR3 DNA follows: TGCGCCAGCAGCCAAGTGGAGAGCGGGGAGCTGTTTTTT. Its protein is CASSQVESGELFF.